Shown below are 3 T cell receptor beta chains from a single sample sequenced in a study of T cell responses to AZD1222 COVID-19 vaccine. Using immunoSEQ multiplex PCR, the repertoire was profiled, and TCRdb retains in-frame clones only, with some absent. This sample yields 110,000 to 150,000 clones, of which roughly 92% are seen a single time; around 1.7% belongs to the top ten. The sample was peripheral blood, taken on day 0 of AZD1222 vaccination. The receptor source for this set is an adult in good health.

The J gene is TRBJ2-3, the V gene TRBV6-4; D perhaps matches TRBD2 (7 bases). Between the trimmed V and J ends, which lost 3 bases and 1 base, there was a span of 14 bases. The CDR3 loop spans 16 amino acids. Germline V gene data show CDR1 as MRHNA and CDR2 as SNTAGT. The CDR3 reads CASSDGGGPGTDTQYF. The CDR3 DNA reads as TGTGCCAGCAGTGATGGGGGGGGCCCGGGCACAGATACGCAGTATTTT.

This chain joins TRBV10-3 and TRBJ1-1; TRBD1 is a possible D gene (5 bases). The germline V gene encodes CDR1 ENHRY and CDR2 SYGVKD. The V and J ends lost 3 bases and 1 base respectively, with 12 bases between them. This CDR3 spans 15 amino acids. The CDR3 bases are TGTGCCATCAGTGAAGGGTCAGGGAAGAACACTGAAGCTTTCTTT. Protein: CAISEGSGKNTEAFF.

The chain employs TRBV12-3 or TRBV12-4 and TRBJ2-1, with D perhaps matching TRBD1 (6 bases). Trimming removed 5 bases from V and 15 bases from J, with 14 bases in between. This CDR3 is 11 amino acids long. The DNA of the CDR3 is TGTGCCAGCAGTGGGGGCCCAGGGTGGTTCTTC. Protein sequence: CASSGGPGWFF.